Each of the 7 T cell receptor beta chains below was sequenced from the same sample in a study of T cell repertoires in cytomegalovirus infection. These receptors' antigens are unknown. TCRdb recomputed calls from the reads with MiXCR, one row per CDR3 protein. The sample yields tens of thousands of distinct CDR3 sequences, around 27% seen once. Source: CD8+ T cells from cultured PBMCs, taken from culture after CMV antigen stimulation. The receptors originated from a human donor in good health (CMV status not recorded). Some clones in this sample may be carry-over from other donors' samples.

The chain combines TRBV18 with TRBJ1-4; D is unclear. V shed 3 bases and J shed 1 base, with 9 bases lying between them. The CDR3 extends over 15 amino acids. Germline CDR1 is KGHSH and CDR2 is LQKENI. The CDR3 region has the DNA TGTGCCAGCTCACCGGGAGGAGGAACTAATGAAAAACTGTTTTTT. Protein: CASSPGGGTNEKLFF.

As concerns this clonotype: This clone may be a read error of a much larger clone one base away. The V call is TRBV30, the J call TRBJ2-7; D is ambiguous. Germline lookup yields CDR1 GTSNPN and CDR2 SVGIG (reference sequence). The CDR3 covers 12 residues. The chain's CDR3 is CVWRPDGPEQYF. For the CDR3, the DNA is TGTGTCTGGAGACCGGACGGGCCCGAGCAGTACTTC.

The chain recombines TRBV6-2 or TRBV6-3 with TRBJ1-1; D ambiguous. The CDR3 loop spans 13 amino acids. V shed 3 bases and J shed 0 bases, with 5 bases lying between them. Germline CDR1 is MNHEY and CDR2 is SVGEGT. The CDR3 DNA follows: TGTGCCAGCAGTTATACTATGAACACTGAAGCTTTCTTT. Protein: CASSYTMNTEAFF.

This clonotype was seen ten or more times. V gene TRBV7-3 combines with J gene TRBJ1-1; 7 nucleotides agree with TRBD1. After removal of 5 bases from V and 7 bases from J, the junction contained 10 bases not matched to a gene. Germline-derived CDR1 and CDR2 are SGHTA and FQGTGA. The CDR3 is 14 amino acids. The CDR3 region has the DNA TGTGCCAGCAGCCCGACAGGGCCAGGAGGTGAAGCTTTCTTT. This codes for CASSPTGPGGEAFF.

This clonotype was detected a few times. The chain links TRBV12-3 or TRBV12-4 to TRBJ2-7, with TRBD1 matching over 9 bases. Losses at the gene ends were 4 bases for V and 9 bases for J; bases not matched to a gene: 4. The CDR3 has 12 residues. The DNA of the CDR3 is TGTGCCAGCAGTTCACTGACAGGGGGGCAGTACTTC. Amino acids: CASSSLTGGQYF.

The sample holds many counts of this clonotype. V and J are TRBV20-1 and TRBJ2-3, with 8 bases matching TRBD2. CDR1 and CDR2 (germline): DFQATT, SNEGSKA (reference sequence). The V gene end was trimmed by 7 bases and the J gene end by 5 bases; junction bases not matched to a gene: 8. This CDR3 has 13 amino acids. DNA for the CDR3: TGCAGTGATCGCGGGCTAGCGGGAGATACGCAGTATTTT. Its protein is CSDRGLAGDTQYF.

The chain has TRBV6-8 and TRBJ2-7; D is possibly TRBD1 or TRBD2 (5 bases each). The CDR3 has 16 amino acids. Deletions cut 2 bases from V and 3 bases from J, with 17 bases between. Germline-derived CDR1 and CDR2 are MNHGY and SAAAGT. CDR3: CASSYGLRDVRYEQYF. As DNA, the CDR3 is TGTGCCAGCAGTTACGGCCTCCGGGACGTTCGCTACGAGCAGTACTTC.